The T cell receptor beta chain under discussion was sequenced for a study of identical twins. Overall study results and limits: With abundant cord blood beta clonotypes, insertions were fewer; memory repertoires showed no such pattern.

Comment on this clonotype: Its antigen is undetermined.

Between the trimmed V and J ends, which lost 3 bases and 3 bases, there was a span of 8 bases. The germline V gene encodes CDR1 MDHEN and CDR2 SYDVKM. There are 14 residues in the CDR3. TCRdb re-analysed the 5' RACE reads in MiXCR, keeping a single row per CDR3 protein. The profile shows roughly 260,000 distinct CDR3 sequences, approximately 8% of them singletons. This same sample was also part of a study on yellow fever vaccine responses in identical twins.

This rearrangement joins TRBV28 to TRBJ2-2; D is ambiguous. The clonotype was recovered from a woman between 18 and 30 years old in good health. Sequencing was performed on CD8+ T cells sorted from blood. CDR3 bases: TGTGCCAGCAGTTTGCCAGAAGACACCGGGGAGCTGTTTTTT. It yields the protein CASSLPEDTGELFF.